The rows below give T cell receptor beta chains drawn from one sample of a study of blood T cell repertoires in COVID-19. Assay: immunoSEQ multiplex PCR; the TCRdb copy retains only in-frame clones and omits some. The sample yields about 330,000 clones, around 83% seen once. Sequenced material: peripheral blood. All receptors derive from a woman between 50 and 59 years old with acute or convalescent COVID-19. The CDR3 runs from the conserved cysteine through the conserved F or W. Each record gives: clone size, D gene, J gene, V gene, CDR3 DNA, CDR3 protein. A D gene is named only where the DNA matches it firmly. Not every row has a clone size; where given, it reads once, few, many or a size class.

>.|.|TRBJ2-1|TRBV11-2
TGTGCCAGCAGCTTAGACTTAGGGGTCTTCAATGAGCAGTTCTTC
CASSLDLGVFNEQFF
>.|.|TRBJ2-2|TRBV7-2
TGTGCCAGCACTCAGGGGCGTGTGTGGACCGGGGAGCTGTTTTTT
CASTQGRVWTGELFF
>.|.|TRBJ2-7|TRBV27
TGTGCCAGCAGCGGCTCAGGGTCCTACGAGCAGTACTTC
CASSGSGSYEQYF
>.|.|TRBJ1-1|TRBV11-2
TGTGCCAGCACCGCAACGCCCTGGGAGACTGAAGCTTTCTTT
CASTATPWETEAFF
>.|TRBD2|TRBJ2-7|TRBV4-2
TGTGCCAGCGCTCCCGGGACTAAGGACGAGCAGTACTTC
CASAPGTKDEQYF
>.|.|TRBJ2-1|TRBV4-1
TGCGCCAGCAGCCAAGATAGGCCAGGCCATGAGCAGTTCTTC
CASSQDRPGHEQFF
>.|TRBD1|TRBJ1-4|TRBV7-9
TGTGCCAGCAGCTTAGTAGGGGACAGCCCTAATGAAAAACTGTTTTTT
CASSLVGDSPNEKLFF
>.|TRBD2|TRBJ2-5|TRBV5-8
TGTGCCAGCAGCTTATCAGGGAGGGAAGAGACCCAGTACTTC
CASSLSGREETQYF
>.|.|TRBJ2-3|TRBV21-1
TGTGCCAGCAGCCCAGGGACAGGGACGACCCTAGCAGATACGCAGTATTTT
CASSPGTGTTLADTQYF
>.|.|TRBJ1-1|TRBV6-5
TGTGCCAGCAGGTCCCCGTCGGGTGAAGCTTTCTTT
CASRSPSGEAFF
>.|TRBD1|TRBJ1-2|TRBV2
TGTGCCAGCATGCCGGGACAGGGTGACTATGGCTACACCTTC
CASMPGQGDYGYTF
>.|TRBD1|TRBJ1-2|TRBV6-4
TGTGCCAGCAGTGATTTGAGACAGGGAGGCTACACCTTC
CASSDLRQGGYTF
>few|TRBD2|TRBJ2-4|TRBV11-2
TGTGCCAGCAGCCCGCTGGCGGGAGGGCCGGGGGTAAACATTCAGTACTTC
CASSPLAGGPGVNIQYF
>.|.|TRBJ2-3|TRBV5-4
TGTGCCAGCAGCCCCGCAGGGGGGATCTCAGATACGCAGTATTTT
CASSPAGGISDTQYF
>.|.|TRBJ1-6|TRBV19
TGTGCCAGTAGTATCCAATTACTTGCGAGCTCCTATAATTCACCCCTCCACTTT
CASSIQLLASSYNSPLHF
>.|.|TRBJ1-1|TRBV27
TGTGCCAGCAGTTTGAATCGAGGTACTGAAGCTTTCTTT
CASSLNRGTEAFF
>.|TRBD1|TRBJ2-3|TRBV5-1
TGCGCCAGCAGCTCCCTGACAGGGACGGTCACAGATACGCAGTATTTT
CASSSLTGTVTDTQYF
>.|TRBD2|TRBJ2-2|TRBV11-2
TGTGCCAGCAGCTTAGTTGCTAGCGGACCTACCGCCGGGGAGCTGTTTTTT
CASSLVASGPTAGELFF
>.|.|TRBJ2-2|TRBV27
TGTGCCAGCAGTCCTCGCGGGCCCGGGGAGCTGTTTTTT
CASSPRGPGELFF
>once|.|TRBJ2-1|TRBV2
TGTGCCAGCAGCGGGGAGTCAAGGAATGAGCAGTTCTTC
CASSGESRNEQFF
>.|TRBD2|TRBJ2-3|TRBV18
TGTGCCAGCTCACCGACTAGCGGAGCCACAGATACGCAGTATTTT
CASSPTSGATDTQYF
>.|TRBD2|TRBJ2-1|TRBV7-9
TGTGCCGGTAACTCCCCTAGCGGGAGGGCCAATGAGCAGTTCTTC
CAGNSPSGRANEQFF
>.|TRBD1|TRBJ1-3|TRBV29-1
TGCAGCGTTGAAGCTAACGGACAGGGATCGTGGGTCGCTGGAAACACCATATATTTT
CSVEANGQGSWVAGNTIYF
>.|.|TRBJ1-2|TRBV25-1
TGTGCCAGCAGTGAATCCCAGGGTTCACTGGGCTACACCTTC
CASSESQGSLGYTF
>.|.|TRBJ2-3|TRBV18
TGTGCCAGCTCACCCCTGGTGGGGCGAGACACAGATACGCAGTATTTT
CASSPLVGRDTDTQYF
>.|.|TRBJ2-7|TRBV6-5
TGTGCCAGCAGCCACAGGTCTCCCTACGAGCAGTACTTC
CASSHRSPYEQYF
>.|.|TRBJ1-1|TRBV2
TGTGCCAGCAGTGAAACGTCCCGGGGTGCTAACACTGAAGCTTTCTTT
CASSETSRGANTEAFF
>.|TRBD1|TRBJ2-7|TRBV5-6
TGTGCCAGCAGCTCGACAGGGCTCCACGAGCAGTACTTC
CASSSTGLHEQYF